The clone carrying this T cell receptor beta chain showed up just once. This CDR3 contains 16 residues. Germline V gene data show CDR1 as LGHDT and CDR2 as YNNKEL (reference sequence). Trimming removed 3 bases from V and 2 bases from J; junction bases left unmatched: 7. Patients in Seattle were enrolled during active infection, then followed longitudinally. These data originate in a study of blood T cell repertoires in COVID-19. Study information: COVID-19 samples collected from the United States, Italy and Spain covered acute and convalescent phases. T cells, B-cell-depleted T cells, or PBMCs supplied cDNA or gDNA.

Assay used: immunoSEQ multiplex PCR; TCRdb lists only in-frame clones, some missing. The data hold tens of thousands of clones, with approximately 80% observed a single time. The chain joins TRBV3-1 (or the pseudogene TRBV3-2) to TRBJ1-2, with TRBD1 identical over 9 bases. The source is a man aged 50 to 60 with COVID-19, enrolled during active disease. Sequencing used peripheral blood. The CDR3 is CASSHHGQGSNYGYTF. The DNA for the CDR3 is TGTGCCAGCAGCCACCACGGACAGGGGAGCAACTATGGCTACACCTTC.